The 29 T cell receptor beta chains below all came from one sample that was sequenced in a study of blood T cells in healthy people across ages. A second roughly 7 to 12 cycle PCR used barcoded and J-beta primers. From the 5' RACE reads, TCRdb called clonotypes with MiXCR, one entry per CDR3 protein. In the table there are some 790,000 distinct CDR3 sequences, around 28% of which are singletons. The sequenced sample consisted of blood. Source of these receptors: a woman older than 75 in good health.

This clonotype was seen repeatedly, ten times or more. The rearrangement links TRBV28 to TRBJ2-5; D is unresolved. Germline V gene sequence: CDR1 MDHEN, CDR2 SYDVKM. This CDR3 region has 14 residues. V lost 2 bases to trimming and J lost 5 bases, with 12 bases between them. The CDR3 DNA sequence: TGTGCCAGCAGTTTAGGCACCCTTTCGGAGACCCAGTACTTC. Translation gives CASSLGTLSETQYF.

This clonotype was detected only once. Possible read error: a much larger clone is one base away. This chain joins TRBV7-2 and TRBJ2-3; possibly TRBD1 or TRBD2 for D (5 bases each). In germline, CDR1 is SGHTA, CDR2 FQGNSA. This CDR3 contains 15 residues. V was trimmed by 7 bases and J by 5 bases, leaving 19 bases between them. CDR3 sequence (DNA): TGTGCCAGCACCCTGACCAGGGTGGGGGTAGATACGCAGTATTTT. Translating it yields CASTLTRVGVDTQYF.

In DNA, the CDR3 is TGTGCCAGCAGCTTACGGACTAGCGGGGCAGAGACCCAGTACTTC. Amino acid sequence: CASSLRTSGAETQYF. The chain couples TRBV12-3 or TRBV12-4 to TRBJ2-5; 12 bases match TRBD2. Trimming took 6 bases from V and 4 from J; bases not matched to a gene: 6. This CDR3 region has 15 residues.

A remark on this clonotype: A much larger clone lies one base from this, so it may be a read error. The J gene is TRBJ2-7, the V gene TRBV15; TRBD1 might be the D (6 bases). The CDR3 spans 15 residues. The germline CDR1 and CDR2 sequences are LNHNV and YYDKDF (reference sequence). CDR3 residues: CTTSRPYDRSYEQYF. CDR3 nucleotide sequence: TGTACCACCAGCAGACCATATGACAGGTCCTACGAGCAGTACTTC.

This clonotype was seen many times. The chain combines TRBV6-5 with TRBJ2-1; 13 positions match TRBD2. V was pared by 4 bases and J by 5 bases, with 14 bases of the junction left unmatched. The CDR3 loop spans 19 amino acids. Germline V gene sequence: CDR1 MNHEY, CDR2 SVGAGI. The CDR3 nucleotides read TGTGCCAGCAGTTCCAAACTATGGGGGACTAGCGGGACCAACAATGAGCAGTTCTTC. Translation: CASSSKLWGTSGTNNEQFF.

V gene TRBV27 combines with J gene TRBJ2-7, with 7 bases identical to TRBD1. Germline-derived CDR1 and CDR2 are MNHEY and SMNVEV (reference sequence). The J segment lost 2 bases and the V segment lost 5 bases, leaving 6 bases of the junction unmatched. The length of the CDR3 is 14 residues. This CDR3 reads CASSPRGITYEQYF. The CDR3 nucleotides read TGTGCCAGCAGTCCCAGGGGGATTACCTACGAGCAGTACTTC.

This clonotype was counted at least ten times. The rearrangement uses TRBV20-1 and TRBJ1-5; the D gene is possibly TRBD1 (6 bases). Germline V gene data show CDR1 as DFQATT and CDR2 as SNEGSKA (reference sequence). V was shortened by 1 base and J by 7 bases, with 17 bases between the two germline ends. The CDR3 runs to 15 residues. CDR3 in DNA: TGCAGTGCTAGAGGCCCCGGGACGGGGGGCCAGCCCCAGCATTTT. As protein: CSARGPGTGGQPQHF.

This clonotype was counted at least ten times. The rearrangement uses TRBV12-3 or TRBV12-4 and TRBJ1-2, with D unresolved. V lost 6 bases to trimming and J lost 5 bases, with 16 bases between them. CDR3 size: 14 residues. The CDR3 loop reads CASSRDGLRYGYTF. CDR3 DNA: TGTGCCAGCAGCCGAGATGGCCTTAGGTATGGCTACACCTTC.

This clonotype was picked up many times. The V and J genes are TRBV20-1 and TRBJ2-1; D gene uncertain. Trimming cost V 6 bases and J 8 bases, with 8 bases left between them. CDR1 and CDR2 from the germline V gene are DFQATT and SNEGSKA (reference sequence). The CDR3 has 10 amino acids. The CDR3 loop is CSAEPHEQFF. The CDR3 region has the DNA TGCAGTGCCGAGCCCCATGAGCAGTTCTTC.

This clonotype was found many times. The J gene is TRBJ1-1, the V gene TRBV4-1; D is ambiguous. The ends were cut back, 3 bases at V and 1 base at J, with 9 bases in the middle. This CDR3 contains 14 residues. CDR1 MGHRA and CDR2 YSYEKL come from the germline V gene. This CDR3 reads CASSQLPGNTEAFF. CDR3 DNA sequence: TGCGCCAGCAGCCAGCTACCGGGGAACACTGAAGCTTTCTTT.

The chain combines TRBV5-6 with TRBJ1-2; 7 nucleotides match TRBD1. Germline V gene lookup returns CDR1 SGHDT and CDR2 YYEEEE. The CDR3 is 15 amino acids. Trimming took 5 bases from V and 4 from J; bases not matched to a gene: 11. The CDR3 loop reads CASSPDRASVYGYTF. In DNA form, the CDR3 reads TGTGCCAGCAGTCCCGACAGGGCTTCCGTCTATGGCTACACCTTC.

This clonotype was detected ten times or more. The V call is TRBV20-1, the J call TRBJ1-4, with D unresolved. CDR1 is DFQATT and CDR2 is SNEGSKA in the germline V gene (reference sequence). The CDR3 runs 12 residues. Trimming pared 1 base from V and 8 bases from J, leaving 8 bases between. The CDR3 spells CSARGGSEKLFF. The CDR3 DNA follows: TGCAGTGCTAGAGGTGGATCGGAAAAACTGTTTTTT.

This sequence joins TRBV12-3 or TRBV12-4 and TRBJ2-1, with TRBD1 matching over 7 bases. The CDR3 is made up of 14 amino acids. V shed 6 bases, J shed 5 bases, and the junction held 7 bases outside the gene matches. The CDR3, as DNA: TGTGCCAGCAGCGTCCGGGACAGTAACAATGAGCAGTTCTTC. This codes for CASSVRDSNNEQFF.

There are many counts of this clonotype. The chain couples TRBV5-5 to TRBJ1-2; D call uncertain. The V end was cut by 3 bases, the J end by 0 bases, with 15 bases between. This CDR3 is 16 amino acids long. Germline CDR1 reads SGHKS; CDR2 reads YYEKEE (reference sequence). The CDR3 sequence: CASSSVIGDANYGYTF. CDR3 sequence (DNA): TGTGCCAGCAGCTCGGTGATTGGGGATGCTAACTATGGCTACACCTTC.

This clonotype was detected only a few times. CDR3 coding DNA: TGTGCCAGCAGCCAAGTAGGAGGGGGTTTCACAGATACGCAGTATTTT. Amino acid sequence: CASSQVGGGFTDTQYF. The J gene is TRBJ2-3, the V gene TRBV4-2; D tentatively reads TRBD1 or TRBD2 (6 bases each). Germline V gives CDR1 LGHNA, CDR2 YNFKEQ. The V end was cut by 1 base, the J end by 2 bases, with 13 bases between. The CDR3 spans 16 residues.

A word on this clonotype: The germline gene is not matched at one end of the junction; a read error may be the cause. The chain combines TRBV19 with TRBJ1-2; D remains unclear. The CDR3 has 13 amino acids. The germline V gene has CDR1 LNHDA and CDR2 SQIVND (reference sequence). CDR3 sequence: CASGIKINYGYTF. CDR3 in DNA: TGTGCCAGTGGTATTAAGATTAACTATGGCTACACCTTC.

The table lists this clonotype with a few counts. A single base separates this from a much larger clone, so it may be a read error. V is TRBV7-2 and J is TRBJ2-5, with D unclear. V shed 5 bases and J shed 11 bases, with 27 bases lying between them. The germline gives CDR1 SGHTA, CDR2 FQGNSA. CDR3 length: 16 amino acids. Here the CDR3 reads CASSPPGTVNLNEQYF. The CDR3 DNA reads TGTGCCAGCAGCCCACCCGGTACAGTAAATCTCAATGAGCAGTACTTC.

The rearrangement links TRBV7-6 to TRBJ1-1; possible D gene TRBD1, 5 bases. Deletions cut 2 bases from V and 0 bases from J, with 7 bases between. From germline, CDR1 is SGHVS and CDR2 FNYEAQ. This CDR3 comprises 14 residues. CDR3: CASSLRQMNTEAFF. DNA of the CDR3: TGTGCCAGCAGCTTAAGACAGATGAACACTGAAGCTTTCTTT.

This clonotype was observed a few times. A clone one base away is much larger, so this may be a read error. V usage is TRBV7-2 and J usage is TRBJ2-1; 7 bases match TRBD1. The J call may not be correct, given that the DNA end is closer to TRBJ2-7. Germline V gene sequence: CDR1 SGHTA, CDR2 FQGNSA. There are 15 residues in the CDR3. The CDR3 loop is CASSFSRTGYNEQYF. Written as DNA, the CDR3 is TGTGCCAGCAGCTTTAGCCGGACAGGCTACAATGAGCAGTACTTC.

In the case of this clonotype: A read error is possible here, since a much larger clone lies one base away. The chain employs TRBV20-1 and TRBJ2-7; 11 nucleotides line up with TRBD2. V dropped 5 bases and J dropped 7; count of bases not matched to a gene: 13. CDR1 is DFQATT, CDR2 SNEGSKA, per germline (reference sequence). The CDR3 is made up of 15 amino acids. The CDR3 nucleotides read TGCAGTGCTCCTCGACTAGCGGGATCCGGCAATGAGCAGTACTTC. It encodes CSAPRLAGSGNEQYF.

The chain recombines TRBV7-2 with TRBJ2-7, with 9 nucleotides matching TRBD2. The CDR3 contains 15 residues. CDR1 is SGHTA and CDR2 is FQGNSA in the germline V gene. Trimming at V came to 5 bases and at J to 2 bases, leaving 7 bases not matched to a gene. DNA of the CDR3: TGTGCCAGCAGCCGTCCCGGGACTAGCACCTACGAGCAGTACTTC. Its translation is CASSRPGTSTYEQYF.

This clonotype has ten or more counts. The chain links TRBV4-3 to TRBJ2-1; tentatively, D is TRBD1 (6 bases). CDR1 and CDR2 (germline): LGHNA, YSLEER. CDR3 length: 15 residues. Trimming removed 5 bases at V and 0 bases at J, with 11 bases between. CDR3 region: CASSASRGSYNEQFF. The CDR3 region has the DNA TGCGCCAGCAGCGCGTCCAGGGGCTCCTACAATGAGCAGTTCTTC.

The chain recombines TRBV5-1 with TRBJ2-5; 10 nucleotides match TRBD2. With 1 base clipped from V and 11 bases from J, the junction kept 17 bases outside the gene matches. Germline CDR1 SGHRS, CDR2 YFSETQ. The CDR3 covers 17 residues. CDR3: CASSLYASGSSHNEQYF. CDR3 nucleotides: TGCGCCAGCAGCTTGTACGCTAGCGGGAGCTCCCACAATGAGCAGTACTTC.

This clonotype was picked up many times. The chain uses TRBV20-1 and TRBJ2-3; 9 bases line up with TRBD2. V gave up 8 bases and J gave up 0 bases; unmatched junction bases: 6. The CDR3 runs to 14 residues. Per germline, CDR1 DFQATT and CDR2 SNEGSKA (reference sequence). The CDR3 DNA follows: TGCAGTTCCTATAGCGGGGGAAGCACAGATACGCAGTATTTT. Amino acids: CSSYSGGSTDTQYF.

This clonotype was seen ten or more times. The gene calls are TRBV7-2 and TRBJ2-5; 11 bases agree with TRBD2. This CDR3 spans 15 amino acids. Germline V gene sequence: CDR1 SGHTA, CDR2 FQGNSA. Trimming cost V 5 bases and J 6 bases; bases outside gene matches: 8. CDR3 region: CASSPLAGGSQTQYF. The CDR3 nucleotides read TGTGCCAGCAGCCCTCTAGCGGGGGGCAGTCAGACCCAGTACTTC.

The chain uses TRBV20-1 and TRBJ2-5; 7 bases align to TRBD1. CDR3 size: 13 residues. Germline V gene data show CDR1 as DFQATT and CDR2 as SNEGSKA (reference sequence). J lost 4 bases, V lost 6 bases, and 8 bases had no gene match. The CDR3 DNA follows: TGCAGTGCAACGCAAGGGGGCCTAGAGACCCAGTACTTC. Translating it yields CSATQGGLETQYF.

CDR3 in amino acids: CASSLVVNTDTQYF. CDR3 coding DNA: TGTGCCAGCAGCTTAGTCGTGAACACAGATACGCAGTATTTT. V usage is TRBV7-2 and J usage is TRBJ2-3, with no clear D. This CDR3 is 14 amino acids long. CDR1 and CDR2 from the germline V gene are SGHTA and FQGNSA. V was trimmed by 1 base and J by 2 bases, leaving 7 bases between them. Supplemented by reference TRBV7-2 and TRBJ2-3, the full variable domain reads GAGVSQSPSNKVTEKGKDVELRCDPISGHTALYWYRQSLGQGLEFLIYFQGNSAPDKSGLPSDRFSAERTGGSVSTLTIQRTQQEDSAVYLCASSLVVNTDTQYFGPGTRLTVL.

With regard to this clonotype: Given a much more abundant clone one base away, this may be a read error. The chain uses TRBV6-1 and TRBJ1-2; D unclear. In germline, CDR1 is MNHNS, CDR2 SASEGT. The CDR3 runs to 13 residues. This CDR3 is CATSATFNYGYTF. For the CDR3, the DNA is TGTGCCACCAGTGCCACTTTCAACTATGGCTACACCTTC.

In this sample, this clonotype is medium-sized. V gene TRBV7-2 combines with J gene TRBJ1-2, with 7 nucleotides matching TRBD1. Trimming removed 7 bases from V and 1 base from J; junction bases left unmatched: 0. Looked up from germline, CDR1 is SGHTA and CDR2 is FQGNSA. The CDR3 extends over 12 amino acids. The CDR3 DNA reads TGTGCCAGCACAGGGGGTAACTATGGCTACACCTTC. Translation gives CASTGGNYGYTF.